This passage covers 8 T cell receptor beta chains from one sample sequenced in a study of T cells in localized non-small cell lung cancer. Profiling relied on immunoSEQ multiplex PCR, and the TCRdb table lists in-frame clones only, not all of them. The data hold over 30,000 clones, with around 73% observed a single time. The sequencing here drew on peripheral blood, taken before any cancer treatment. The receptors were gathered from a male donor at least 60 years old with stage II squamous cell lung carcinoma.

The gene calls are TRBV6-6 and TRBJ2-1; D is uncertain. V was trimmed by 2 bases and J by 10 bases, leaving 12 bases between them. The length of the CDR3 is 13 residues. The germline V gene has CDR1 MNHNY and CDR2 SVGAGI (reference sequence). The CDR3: CASSYDARSEQFF. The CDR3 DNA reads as TGTGCCAGCAGTTACGACGCCCGATCCGAGCAGTTCTTC.

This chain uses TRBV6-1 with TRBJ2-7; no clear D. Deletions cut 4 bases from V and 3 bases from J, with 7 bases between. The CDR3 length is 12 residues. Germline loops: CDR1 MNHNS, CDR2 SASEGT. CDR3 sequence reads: CASSGYGYEQYF. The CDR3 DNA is TGTGCCAGCAGTGGATATGGCTACGAGCAGTACTTC.

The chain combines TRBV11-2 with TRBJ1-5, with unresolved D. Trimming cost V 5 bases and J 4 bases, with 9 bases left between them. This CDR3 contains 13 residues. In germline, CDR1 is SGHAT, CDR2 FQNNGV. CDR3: CASSIDPNQPQHF. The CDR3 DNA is TGTGCCAGCAGCATCGACCCGAATCAGCCCCAGCATTTT.

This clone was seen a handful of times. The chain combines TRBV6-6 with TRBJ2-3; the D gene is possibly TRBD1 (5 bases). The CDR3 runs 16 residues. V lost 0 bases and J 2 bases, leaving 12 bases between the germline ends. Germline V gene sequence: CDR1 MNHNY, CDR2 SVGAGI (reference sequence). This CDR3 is CASSYSWGGYTDTQYF. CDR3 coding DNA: TGTGCCAGCAGTTACTCGTGGGGCGGTTACACAGATACGCAGTATTTT.

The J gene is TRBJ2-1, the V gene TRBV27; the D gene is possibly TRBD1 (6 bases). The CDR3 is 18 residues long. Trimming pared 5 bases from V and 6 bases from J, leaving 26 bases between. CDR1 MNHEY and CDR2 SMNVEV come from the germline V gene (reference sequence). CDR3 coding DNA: TGTGCCAGCAGTCCGCGGGTTACTCAGGGGCAGGGCGGCAATGAGCAGTTCTTC. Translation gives CASSPRVTQGQGGNEQFF.

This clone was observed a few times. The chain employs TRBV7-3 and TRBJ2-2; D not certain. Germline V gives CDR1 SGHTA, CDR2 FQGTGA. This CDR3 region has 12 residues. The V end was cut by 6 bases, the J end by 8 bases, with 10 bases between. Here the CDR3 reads CASREWEGELFF. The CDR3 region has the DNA TGTGCCAGCAGGGAGTGGGAAGGGGAGCTGTTTTTT.

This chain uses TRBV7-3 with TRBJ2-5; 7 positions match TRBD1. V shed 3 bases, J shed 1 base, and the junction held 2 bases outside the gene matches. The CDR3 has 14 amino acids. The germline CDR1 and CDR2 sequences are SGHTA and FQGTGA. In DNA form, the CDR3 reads TGTGCCAGCAGCTTGACAGGGCCCCAAGAGACCCAGTACTTC. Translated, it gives CASSLTGPQETQYF.

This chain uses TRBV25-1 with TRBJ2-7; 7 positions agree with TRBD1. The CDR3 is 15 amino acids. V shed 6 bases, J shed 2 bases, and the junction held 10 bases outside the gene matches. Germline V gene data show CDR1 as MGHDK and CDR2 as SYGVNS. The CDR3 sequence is CASSTRGQGAYEQYF. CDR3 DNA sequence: TGTGCCAGCAGCACCCGCGGCCAGGGGGCCTACGAGCAGTACTTC.